A single sample is the source of the 17 T cell receptor beta chains below, sequenced in a study of neoadjuvant anti-PD-1 for oral cavity cancer. Clones were sequenced by immunoSEQ multiplex PCR, and TCRdb holds only the in-frame ones, with some missing. The sample yields 11,000 to 15,000 clones, approximately 70% seen once. Here the sequenced sample was PBMCs, taken before nivolumab (anti-PD-1) treatment. All receptors derive from a person aged 35-79 years with oral cavity squamous cell carcinoma.

This clone was seen just once. The gene calls are TRBV4-1 and TRBJ2-7; 15 nucleotides line up with TRBD2. CDR1 is MGHRA, CDR2 YSYEKL, per germline. The CDR3 extends over 20 amino acids. V lost 0 bases to trimming and J lost 5 bases; unmatched junction nucleotides: 14. Written as DNA, the CDR3 is TGCGCCAGCAGCCAAGACCCCGGACTAGCGGGAGGGCCCCTATGGCACGAGCAGTACTTC. Translating gives CASSQDPGLAGGPLWHEQYF.

This clone was observed a single time. The chain is built from TRBV6-1 and TRBJ2-5; D call uncertain. CDR1 is MNHNS, CDR2 SASEGT, per germline. CDR3 size: 13 residues. V was shortened by 6 bases and J by 5 bases, with 13 bases between the two germline ends. The CDR3 here is CASSRGHRETQYF. For the CDR3, the DNA is TGTGCCAGCAGCAGAGGCCATCGGGAGACCCAGTACTTC.

The V call is TRBV7-3, the J call TRBJ2-2; 7 nucleotides line up with TRBD1. The CDR3 has 14 amino acids. CDR1 is SGHTA and CDR2 is FQGTGA in the germline V gene. The ends lost 4 bases at V and 9 bases at J; junction bases unmatched: 8. CDR3 sequence: CASSSDRWSRELFF. Here the CDR3 DNA reads TGTGCCAGCAGCTCGGACAGGTGGAGCAGGGAGCTGTTTTTT.

This chain joins TRBV4-1 and TRBJ2-1; 11 bases line up with TRBD2. The trim removed 4 bases at V and 9 bases at J, leaving 11 bases unmatched. The V gene's germline CDR1 is MGHRA and CDR2 YSYEKL. The CDR3 contains 16 residues. This CDR3 reads CASSRAGTSGSSEQFF. In DNA, the CDR3 is TGCGCCAGCAGCCGGGCCGGGACTAGCGGTTCGTCTGAGCAGTTCTTC.

The chain employs TRBV9 and TRBJ2-2, with TRBD2 matching over 8 bases. J was trimmed by 0 bases and V by 5 bases; bases with no gene match: 3. Germline loops: CDR1 SGDLS, CDR2 YYNGEE. The CDR3 contains 15 residues. The CDR3: CASRLSGANTGELFF. CDR3 bases: TGTGCCAGCAGACTTAGCGGGGCGAACACCGGGGAGCTGTTTTTT.

This clone was recorded a few times. The rearrangement uses TRBV9 and TRBJ1-6; D ambiguous. CDR1 and CDR2 from the germline V gene are SGDLS and YYNGEE. With 5 bases removed from V and 7 bases from J, the gap between germline ends came to 16 bases. The CDR3 consists of 15 residues. DNA for the CDR3: TGTGCCAGCAGTCCCCGGGCGGGTGGGAATTCACCCCTCCACTTT. This translates into CASSPRAGGNSPLHF.

CDR3 sequence reads: CASSLGAGNYGYTF. CDR3 sequence (DNA): TGCGCCAGCAGCTTGGGGGCAGGAAACTATGGCTACACCTTC. V is TRBV5-1 and J is TRBJ1-2; D not resolved. Trimming took 0 bases from V and 2 from J, leaving 8 bases between them. Germline V gene lookup returns CDR1 SGHRS and CDR2 YFSETQ. The CDR3 spans 14 residues.

This clone has more than one count but fewer than ten. The chain is built from TRBV9 and TRBJ1-1; 7 nucleotides align to TRBD1. This CDR3 region has 17 residues. J lost 3 bases, V lost 0 bases, and 11 bases had no gene match. Germline V gives CDR1 SGDLS, CDR2 YYNGEE. The CDR3 DNA sequence: TGTGCCAGCAGCGTAGTCCCCCCCGGGACAGCACACACTGAAGCTTTCTTT. Its protein is CASSVVPPGTAHTEAFF.

J is TRBJ1-2 and V is TRBV7-9, with a weak D call TRBD1 (5 bases). Germline CDR1 is SEHNR and CDR2 is FQNEAQ (reference sequence). V lost 6 bases and J 0 bases, leaving 14 bases between the germline ends. CDR3 length equals 15 residues. The CDR3 loop reads CASRGPGGTNYGYTF. The CDR3 coding sequence is TGTGCCAGCAGGGGCCCCGGGGGAACTAACTATGGCTACACCTTC.

This clone occurred a few times. The chain joins TRBV4-2 to TRBJ2-7; D is perhaps TRBD1 (6 bases). Germline-derived CDR1 and CDR2 are LGHNA and YNFKEQ. CDR3 length: 14 residues. Deletions cut 4 bases from V and 0 bases from J, with 10 bases between. For the CDR3, the DNA is TGTGCCAGCAGCCCTTACAGGGACTCCTACGAGCAGTACTTC. It is translated as CASSPYRDSYEQYF.

V usage is TRBV13 and J usage is TRBJ1-2; 12 bases fit TRBD1. With V trimmed by 7 bases and J by 3 bases, 9 bases remained unmatched. The CDR3 spans 16 residues. CDR1 is PRHDT, CDR2 FYEKMQ, per germline (reference sequence). CDR3 sequence reads: CASTGHGTGGDYGYTF. Written as DNA, the CDR3 is TGTGCCAGCACCGGGCACGGGACAGGGGGCGACTATGGCTACACCTTC.

The CDR3 is CASSRDYYNEQFF. DNA of the CDR3: TGTGCCAGCAGCCGGGACTACTACAATGAGCAGTTCTTC. The rearrangement uses TRBV5-6 and TRBJ2-1, with 7 bases fitting TRBD2. The germline gives CDR1 SGHDT, CDR2 YYEEEE. The CDR3 totals 13 residues. V lost 4 bases and J lost 3; bases outside the gene matches: 1.

The V gene is TRBV6-4, the J gene TRBJ2-1; possibly TRBD2 for D (5 bases). V dropped 2 bases and J dropped 7 bases, with 6 bases sitting between them. Germline V lookup: CDR1 MRHNA, CDR2 SNTAGT. CDR3 size: 12 residues. The CDR3 sequence: CASSDGENEQFF. The CDR3, as DNA: TGTGCCAGCAGTGACGGGGAGAATGAGCAGTTCTTC.

The chain links TRBV7-8 to TRBJ2-7, with D possibly being TRBD1 (7 bases). Trimming pared 1 base from V and 7 bases from J, leaving 17 bases between. Germline V gene sequence: CDR1 SGHVS, CDR2 FQNEAQ. The CDR3 extends over 15 amino acids. CDR3 in amino acids: CASSLGRLSGGEQYF. For the CDR3, the DNA is TGTGCCAGCAGCTTAGGTCGTCTATCAGGGGGGGAGCAGTACTTC.

This clone was counted once. The chain uses TRBV5-4 and TRBJ1-3; 9 bases are shared with TRBD1. V lost 4 bases, J lost 4 bases, and 6 bases stayed unmatched. This CDR3 has 15 amino acids. Germline loops: CDR1 SGHNT, CDR2 YYREEE (reference sequence). CDR3 region: CASSLGQGGGNTIYF. CDR3 bases: TGTGCCAGCAGCCTGGGACAGGGAGGAGGAAACACCATATATTTT.

The V and J genes are TRBV20-1 and TRBJ1-2; maybe TRBD1 (6 bases). The CDR3 has 11 amino acids. The germline V gene has CDR1 DFQATT and CDR2 SNEGSKA (reference sequence). Trimming pared 6 bases from V and 3 bases from J, leaving 8 bases between. The CDR3 nucleotides are TGCAGTGCGCGACAGGACTATGGCTACACCTTC. As protein: CSARQDYGYTF.

The table lists this clone with a count of one. The chain joins TRBV9 to TRBJ1-4; no firm D call. Trimming left V 0 bases short and J 8 bases short, with 11 bases between. This CDR3 comprises 14 residues. Germline lookup yields CDR1 SGDLS and CDR2 YYNGEE. CDR3 DNA: TGTGCCAGCAGCGTAGCGGAGGGTTGGGAAAAACTGTTTTTT. This codes for CASSVAEGWEKLFF.